This T cell receptor (beta chain) is drawn from a study of blood T cell repertoires in COVID-19. Study context: Acute and convalescent COVID-19 specimens originated in the United States, Italy and Spain.

The length of the CDR3 is 13 residues. Germline V gene data show CDR1 as GTSNPN and CDR2 as SVGIG (reference sequence). Trimming took off 4 bases at V and 5 bases at J, with 14 bases between the two ends. The table lists this clone with a count of one. In the original analysis: Researchers report that nucleated cell counts were estimated from reference gene primer amplification. Assay: immunoSEQ multiplex PCR; the TCRdb copy retains only in-frame clones and omits some. That table supplies the V and J calls and clone size; D and trimming were determined from the DNA. The sample holds 75,000 to 90,000 clones; roughly 80% are singletons and the top ten take more than 10%.

Specimen: peripheral blood. The sequence derives from a woman aged 40 to 50 with active or convalescent COVID-19. This sequence joins TRBV30 and TRBJ1-2; tentative D call: TRBD1 (6 bases). CDR3 region: CAWTGQLGYGYTF. In nucleotides, the CDR3 is TGTGCCTGGACGGGACAACTAGGATATGGCTACACCTTC.